The sequence of this T cell receptor beta chain was determined in a study of graft-versus-host responses after intestinal transplantation. About the study: Isolated intestinal, liver-intestinal, or multivisceral transplants were what recipients had.

Measured with immunoSEQ multiplex PCR; TCRdb has only the in-frame clones, and not every one. The sample gives nearly 90,000 clones, under 85% of which show up once; about a sixth is in the top ten. Details on this clone: As yet, its antigen is unknown. This sample includes further DNA sequences coding for the same CDR3.

The CDR3 has 13 residues. In germline, CDR1 is WSHSY, CDR2 SAAADI. With 3 bases clipped from V and 6 bases from J, the junction kept 1 base outside the gene matches. Study-wide findings and caveats: The recipient marrow held GvH clones, and some of them showed up first in ileum or blood.

This chain links TRBV10-2 with TRBJ1-2; 10 bases agree with TRBD1. Material: unstimulated CD8+ T cells sorted from spleen or lymph node cells, obtained before intestinal transplant. This receptor was taken from a human donor who received an intestinal transplant. CDR3 residues: CASSDGTGDGYTF. CDR3 sequence (DNA): TGCGCCAGCAGTGACGGGACAGGGGATGGCTACACCTTC.